This T cell receptor (beta chain) was found in a study of shared clonotypes between healthy human individuals. The length of the CDR3 is 19 residues. Germline V CDR1 and CDR2: SEHNR, FQNEAQ (reference sequence). V shed 4 bases, J shed 2 bases, and the junction held 18 bases outside the gene matches. Naive CD8 cells, CD45RO-negative and positively selected for CCR7, excluded terminally differentiated effector memory CD45RA+ cells. Sequencing used immunoSEQ multiplex PCR; TCRdb keeps in-frame clones, though not all of them. The repertoire holds about 2.1 million clones, 93% seen once, with about 1.7% in the top ten.

The TCR sequence derives from a man between 18 and 35 years old in good health. Some clones in this sample may be carry-over from other donors' samples. J is TRBJ2-7 and V is TRBV7-9; TRBD1 aligns across 9 bases. Source material: naive CD8+ T cells from PBMCs. The CDR3 sequence: CASSSTGTGSTQLTYEQYF. As DNA, the CDR3 is TGTGCCAGCAGCTCAACCGGGACAGGGAGCACGCAACTAACCTACGAGCAGTACTTC.